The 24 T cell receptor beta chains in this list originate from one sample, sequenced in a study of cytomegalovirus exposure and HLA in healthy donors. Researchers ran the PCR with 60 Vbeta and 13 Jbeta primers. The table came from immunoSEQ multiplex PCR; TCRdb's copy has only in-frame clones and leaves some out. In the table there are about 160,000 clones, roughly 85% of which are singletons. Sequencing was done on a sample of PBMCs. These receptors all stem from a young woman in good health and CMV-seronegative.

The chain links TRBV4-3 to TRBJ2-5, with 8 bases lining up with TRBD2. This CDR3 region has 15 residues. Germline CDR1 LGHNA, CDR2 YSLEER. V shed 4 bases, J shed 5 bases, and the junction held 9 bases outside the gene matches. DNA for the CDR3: TGCGCCAGCAGCCCGGGTGTTGGCGGGGGGGAGACCCAGTACTTC. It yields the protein CASSPGVGGGETQYF.

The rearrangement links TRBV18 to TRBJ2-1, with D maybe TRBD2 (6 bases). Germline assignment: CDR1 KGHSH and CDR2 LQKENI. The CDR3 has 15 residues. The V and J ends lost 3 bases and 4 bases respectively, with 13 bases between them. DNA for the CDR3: TGTGCCAGCTCACCCGGGGCGGGGCTATACAATGAGCAGTTCTTC. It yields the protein CASSPGAGLYNEQFF.

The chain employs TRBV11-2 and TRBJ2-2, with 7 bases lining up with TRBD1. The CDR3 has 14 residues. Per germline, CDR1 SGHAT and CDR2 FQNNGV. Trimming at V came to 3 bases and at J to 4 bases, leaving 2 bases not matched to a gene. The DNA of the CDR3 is TGTGCCAGCAGCTTTGGGACAGCCACCGGGGAGCTGTTTTTT. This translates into CASSFGTATGELFF.

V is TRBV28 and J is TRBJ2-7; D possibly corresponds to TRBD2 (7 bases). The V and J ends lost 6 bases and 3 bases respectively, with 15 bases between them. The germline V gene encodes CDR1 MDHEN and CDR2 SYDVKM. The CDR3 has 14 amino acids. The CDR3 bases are TGTGCCAGCAGGGAAGGGGGGGCTGGCTACGAGCAGTACTTC. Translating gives CASREGGAGYEQYF.

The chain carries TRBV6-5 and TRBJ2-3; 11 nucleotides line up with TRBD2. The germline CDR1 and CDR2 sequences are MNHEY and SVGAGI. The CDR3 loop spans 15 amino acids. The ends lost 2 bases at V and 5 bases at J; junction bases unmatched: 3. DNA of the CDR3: TGTGCCAGCAGTTACCAGCTAGCGGGAGGAGATACGCAGTATTTT. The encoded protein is CASSYQLAGGDTQYF.

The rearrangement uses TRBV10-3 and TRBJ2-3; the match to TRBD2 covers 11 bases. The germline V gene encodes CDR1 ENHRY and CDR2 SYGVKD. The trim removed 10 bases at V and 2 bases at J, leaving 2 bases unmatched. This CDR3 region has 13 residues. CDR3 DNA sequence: TGTGCCACTAGCGGGAGGACCACAGATACGCAGTATTTT. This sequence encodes CATSGRTTDTQYF.

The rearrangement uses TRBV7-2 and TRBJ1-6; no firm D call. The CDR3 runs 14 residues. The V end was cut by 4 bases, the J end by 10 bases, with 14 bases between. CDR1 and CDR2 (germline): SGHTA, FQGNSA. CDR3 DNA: TGTGCCAGCAGCTCGCTGGTGCCAGGATCACCCCTCCACTTT. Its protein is CASSSLVPGSPLHF.

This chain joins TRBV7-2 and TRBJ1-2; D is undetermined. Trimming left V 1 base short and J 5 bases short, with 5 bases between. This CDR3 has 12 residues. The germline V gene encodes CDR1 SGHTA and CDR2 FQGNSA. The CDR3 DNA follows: TGTGCCAGCAGCTTAGGCACTTATGGCTACACCTTC. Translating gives CASSLGTYGYTF.

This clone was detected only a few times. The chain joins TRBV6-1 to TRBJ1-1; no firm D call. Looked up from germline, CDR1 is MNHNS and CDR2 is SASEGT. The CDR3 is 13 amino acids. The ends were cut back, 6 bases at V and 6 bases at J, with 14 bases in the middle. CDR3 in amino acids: CASSRGTEAEAFF. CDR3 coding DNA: TGTGCCAGCAGCCGGGGAACCGAAGCTGAAGCTTTCTTT.

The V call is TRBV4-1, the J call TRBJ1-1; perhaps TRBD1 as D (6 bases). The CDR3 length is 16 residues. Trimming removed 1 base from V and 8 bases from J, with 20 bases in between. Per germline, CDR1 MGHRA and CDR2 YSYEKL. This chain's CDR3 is CASSQVGTPGSWEAFF. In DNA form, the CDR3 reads TGCGCCAGCAGCCAAGTCGGGACACCCGGCTCTTGGGAAGCTTTCTTT.

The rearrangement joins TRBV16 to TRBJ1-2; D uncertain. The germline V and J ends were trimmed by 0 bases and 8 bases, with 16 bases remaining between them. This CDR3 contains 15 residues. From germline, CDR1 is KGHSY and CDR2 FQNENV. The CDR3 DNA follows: TGTGCCAGCAGCCAATCCACAGTTTTAACCCACGGCTACACCTTC. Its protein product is CASSQSTVLTHGYTF.

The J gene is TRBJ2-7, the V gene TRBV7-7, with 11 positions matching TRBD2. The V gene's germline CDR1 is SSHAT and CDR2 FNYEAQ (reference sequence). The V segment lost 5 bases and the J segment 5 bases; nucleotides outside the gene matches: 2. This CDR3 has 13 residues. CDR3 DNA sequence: TGTGCCAGCAGCCTGGGACTAGCGGACGAGCAGTACTTC. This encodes CASSLGLADEQYF.

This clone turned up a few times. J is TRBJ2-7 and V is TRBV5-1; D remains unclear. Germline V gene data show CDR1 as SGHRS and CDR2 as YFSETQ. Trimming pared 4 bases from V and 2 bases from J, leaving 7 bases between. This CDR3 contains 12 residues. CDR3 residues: CASSLRAYEQYF. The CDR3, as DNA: TGCGCCAGCAGCCTCCGGGCCTACGAGCAGTACTTC.

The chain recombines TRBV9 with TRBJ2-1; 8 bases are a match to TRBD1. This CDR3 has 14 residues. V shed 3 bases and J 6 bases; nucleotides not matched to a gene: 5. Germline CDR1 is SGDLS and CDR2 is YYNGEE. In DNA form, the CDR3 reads TGTGCCAGCAGCGCACAGGGGGGTTTCAATGAGCAGTTCTTC. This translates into CASSAQGGFNEQFF. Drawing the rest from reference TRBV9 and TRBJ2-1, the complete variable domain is DSGVTQTPKHLITATGQRVTLRCSPRSGDLSVYWYQQSLDQGLQFLIQYYNGEERAKGNILERFSAQQFPDLHSELNLSSLELGDSALYFCASSAQGGFNEQFFGPGTRLTVL.

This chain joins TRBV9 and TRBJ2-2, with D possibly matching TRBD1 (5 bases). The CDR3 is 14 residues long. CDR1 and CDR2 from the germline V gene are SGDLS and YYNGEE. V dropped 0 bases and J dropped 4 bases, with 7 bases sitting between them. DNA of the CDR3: TGTGCCAGCAGCGTAGGCCAGGGCACCGGGGAGCTGTTTTTT. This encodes CASSVGQGTGELFF.

CDR3 in amino acids: CAVRDRTYEQYF. In nucleotides, the CDR3 is TGCGCCGTACGGGACAGAACCTACGAGCAGTACTTC. This rearrangement joins TRBV10-2 to TRBJ2-7; 7 bases fit TRBD1. Germline V gene data show CDR1 as WSHSY and CDR2 as SAAADI. The CDR3 has 12 residues. After removal of 11 bases from V and 2 bases from J, the junction contained 6 bases not matched to a gene.

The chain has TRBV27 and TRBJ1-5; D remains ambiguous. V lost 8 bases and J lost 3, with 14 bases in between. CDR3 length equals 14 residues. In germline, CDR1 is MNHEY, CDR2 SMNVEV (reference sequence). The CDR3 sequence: CASRRLGDNQPQHF. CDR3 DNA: TGTGCCAGCCGACGGTTGGGCGACAATCAGCCCCAGCATTTT.

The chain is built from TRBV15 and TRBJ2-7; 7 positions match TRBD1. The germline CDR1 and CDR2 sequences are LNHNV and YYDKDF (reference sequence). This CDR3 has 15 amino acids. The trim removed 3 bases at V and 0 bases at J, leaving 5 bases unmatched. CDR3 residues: CATSSPGTVSYEQYF. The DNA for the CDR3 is TGTGCCACCAGCAGTCCCGGGACAGTCTCCTACGAGCAGTACTTC.

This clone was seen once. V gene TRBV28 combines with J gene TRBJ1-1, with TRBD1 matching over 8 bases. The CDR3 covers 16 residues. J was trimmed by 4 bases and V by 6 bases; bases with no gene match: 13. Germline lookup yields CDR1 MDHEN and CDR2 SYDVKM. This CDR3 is CASSPPRRGRFTEAFF. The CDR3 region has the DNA TGTGCCAGCAGCCCTCCCCGCAGGGGGCGGTTCACTGAAGCTTTCTTT.

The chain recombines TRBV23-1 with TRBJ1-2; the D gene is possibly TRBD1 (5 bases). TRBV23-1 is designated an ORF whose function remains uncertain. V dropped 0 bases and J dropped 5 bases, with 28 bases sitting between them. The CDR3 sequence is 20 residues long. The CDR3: CASSQSNKQTAREGSYGYTF. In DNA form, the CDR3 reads TGCGCCAGCAGTCAATCAAACAAACAGACGGCCAGGGAGGGGTCATATGGCTACACCTTC.

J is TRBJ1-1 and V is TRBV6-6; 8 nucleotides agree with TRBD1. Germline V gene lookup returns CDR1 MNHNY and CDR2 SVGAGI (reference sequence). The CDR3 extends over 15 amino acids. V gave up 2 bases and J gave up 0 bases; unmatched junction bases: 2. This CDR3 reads CASSYGDRLNTEAFF. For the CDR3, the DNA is TGTGCCAGCAGTTACGGGGACAGGTTGAACACTGAAGCTTTCTTT.

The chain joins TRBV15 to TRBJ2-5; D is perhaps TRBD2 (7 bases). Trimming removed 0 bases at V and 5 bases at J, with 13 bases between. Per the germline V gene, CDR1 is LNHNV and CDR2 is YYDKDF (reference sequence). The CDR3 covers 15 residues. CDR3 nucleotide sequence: TGTGCCACCAGCAGAGATAGGGGGGGTGGGGAGACCCAGTACTTC. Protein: CATSRDRGGGETQYF.

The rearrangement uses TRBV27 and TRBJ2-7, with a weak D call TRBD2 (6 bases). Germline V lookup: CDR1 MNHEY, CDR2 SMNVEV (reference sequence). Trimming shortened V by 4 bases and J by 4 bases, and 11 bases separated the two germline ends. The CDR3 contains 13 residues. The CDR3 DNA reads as TGTGCCAGCAGTTCGGCAGGGACTTACGAGCAGTACTTC. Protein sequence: CASSSAGTYEQYF.

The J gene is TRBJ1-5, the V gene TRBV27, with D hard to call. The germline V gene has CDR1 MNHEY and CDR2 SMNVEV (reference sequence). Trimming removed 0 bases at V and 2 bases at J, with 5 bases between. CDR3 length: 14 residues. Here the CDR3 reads CASSLSRGNQPQHF. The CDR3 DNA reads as TGTGCCAGCAGTTTATCCCGGGGCAATCAGCCCCAGCATTTT.